The T cell receptor beta chain described here comes from a study of vaccination and CD4 T cells after COVID-19. The study's findings and limits: The median proportion of reactive clones detected only post-vaccination in convalescent patients was approximately 90%.

Of note for this clonotype: As yet, its antigen is unknown.

CDR1 and CDR2 from the germline V gene are WNHNN and SYGVQD (reference sequence). The CDR3 is 14 residues long. Trimming cost V 8 bases and J 1 base; bases outside gene matches: 6. Treatment here: roughly ten-day PBMC culture with coronavirus spike peptide pools or control peptides (ViraFEST assay). The Oncomine TCR Beta short-read assay was what sequenced the DNA obtained from cultured CD4+ T cells. TCRdb re-called the PCR reads through MiXCR, storing one row per CDR3 protein. The sample consists of fewer than 20,000 distinct CDR3 sequences, about 50% of them appearing once. Sequencing was performed on CD4+ T cells from blood, cultured in vitro, taken before SARS-CoV-2 vaccination. The chain employs TRBV10-1 and TRBJ2-3; 7 bases line up with TRBD2. This clonotype was obtained from a human donor who had recovered from COVID-19. For the CDR3, the DNA is TGCGCCAGCTCTAACGCGGGGGGCACAGATACGCAGTATTTT. It encodes CASSNAGGTDTQYF.